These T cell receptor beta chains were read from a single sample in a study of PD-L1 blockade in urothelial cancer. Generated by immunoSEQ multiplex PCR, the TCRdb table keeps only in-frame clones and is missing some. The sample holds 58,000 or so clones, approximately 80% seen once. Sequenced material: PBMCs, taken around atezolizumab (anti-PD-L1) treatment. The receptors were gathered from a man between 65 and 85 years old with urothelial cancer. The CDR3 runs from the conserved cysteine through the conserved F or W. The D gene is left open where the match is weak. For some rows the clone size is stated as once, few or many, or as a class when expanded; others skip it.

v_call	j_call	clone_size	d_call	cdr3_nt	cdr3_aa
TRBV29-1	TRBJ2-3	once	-	TGCAGCGTTGAGCGGTCAACATTTTCGAGGACAGATACGCAGTATTTT	CSVERSTFSRTDTQYF
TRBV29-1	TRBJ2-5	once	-	TGCAGCGTTTCTTGGCGGCGAGAGACCCAGTACTTC	CSVSWRRETQYF
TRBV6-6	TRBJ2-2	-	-	TGTGCCAGCAGTTATTTTGGGGGCGTAAGTGCCGGGGAGCTGTTTTTT	CASSYFGGVSAGELFF
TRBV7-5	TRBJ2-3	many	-	TGTGCCTTAAGGGGGGGAGATACGCAGTATTTT	CALRGGDTQYF
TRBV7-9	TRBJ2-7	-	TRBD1	TGTGCCAGCAGCCTAGGACAGGGGGCCTACGAGCAGTACTTC	CASSLGQGAYEQYF
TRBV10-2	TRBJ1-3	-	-	TGCGCCAGCACTCCAGGGGACACCATATATTTT	CASTPGDTIYF
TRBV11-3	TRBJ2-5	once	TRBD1	TGTGCCAGCAGGAGGACAGGGGGCTTTGTAGAGACCCAGTACTTC	CASRRTGGFVETQYF
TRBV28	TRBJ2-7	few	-	TGTGCCACCCGGACAAACTACGAGCAGTACTTC	CATRTNYEQYF
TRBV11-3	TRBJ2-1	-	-	TGTGCCAGCAGCCACTACCGGACGGCCCAGGGGCCCAATGAGCAGTTCTTC	CASSHYRTAQGPNEQFF
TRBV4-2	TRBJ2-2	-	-	TGTGCCAGCAGCCAAGATCCGACAGCGAACACCGGGGAGCTGTTTTTT	CASSQDPTANTGELFF
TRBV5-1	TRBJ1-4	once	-	TGCGCCAGCAGCCTCTGGGGGCAGGGCGCTAATGAAAAACTGTTTTTT	CASSLWGQGANEKLFF
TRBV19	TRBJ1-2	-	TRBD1	TGTGCCAGTAGTGTCCCCGGGACAGGGGCCGGCTACACCTTC	CASSVPGTGAGYTF
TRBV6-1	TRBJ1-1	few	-	TGTGCCAGCAAAATGAGGTCGGAACTCACTGAAGCTTTCTTT	CASKMRSELTEAFF
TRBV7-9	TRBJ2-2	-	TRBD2	TGTGCCAGCAGCCCTGACTACGGGGGGACCGGGGAGCTGTTTTTT	CASSPDYGGTGELFF
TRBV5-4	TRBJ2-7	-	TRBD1	TGTGCCAGCAGCTTTTGGGGACAGGGGTCCGAGCAGTACTTC	CASSFWGQGSEQYF
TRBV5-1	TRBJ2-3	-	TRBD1	TGCGCCAGCAGCTTGGTGGGACAGGGCACAGATACGCAGTATTTT	CASSLVGQGTDTQYF
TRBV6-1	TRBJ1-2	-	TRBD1	TGTGCCAGCAGTCCCGGGACAGGTGTAAACTATGGCTACACCTTC	CASSPGTGVNYGYTF
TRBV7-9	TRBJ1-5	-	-	TGTGCCAGCAGCTTACAGGGATATCAGCCCCAGCATTTT	CASSLQGYQPQHF
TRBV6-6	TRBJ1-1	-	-	TGTGCCAGCATCCAGAACACTGAAGCTTTCTTT	CASIQNTEAFF
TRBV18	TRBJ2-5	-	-	TGTGCCAGCTCACCACCGGCGGGGTTGGAAGAGACCCAGTACTTC	CASSPPAGLEETQYF
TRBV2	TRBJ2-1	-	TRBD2	TGTGCCAGCAGCATGCTAGCGGCCGGGACTAGCCCGTTCTTC	CASSMLAAGTSPFF
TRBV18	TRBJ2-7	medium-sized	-	TGTGCCAGCTCACCTTACTCAGGGGCTGGCAACGAGCAGTACTTC	CASSPYSGAGNEQYF
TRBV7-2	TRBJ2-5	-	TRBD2	TGTGCCAGCAGCCAAGGGGGACTAGCGAAGACCCAGTACTTC	CASSQGGLAKTQYF
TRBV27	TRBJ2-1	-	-	TGTGCCAGCAGTTTATCGCGCAGGGCAAACAATGAGCAGTTCTTC	CASSLSRRANNEQFF
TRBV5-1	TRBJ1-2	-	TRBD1	TGCGCCAGCAGCTTGCTGGGACAGGGAAATGGCTACACCTTC	CASSLLGQGNGYTF
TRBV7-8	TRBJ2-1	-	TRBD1	TGTGCCAGCAGCTCAGGGCGGACAGGGGCAACCTACAATGAGCAGTTCTTC	CASSSGRTGATYNEQFF
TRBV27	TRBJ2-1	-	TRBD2	TGTGCCAGCCGCTACACACCGGGACTAGCGGGAGTTGAGCAGTTCTTC	CASRYTPGLAGVEQFF
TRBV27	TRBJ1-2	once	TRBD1	TGTGCCAGCAGTACCTGGGACAGGGGAGTTGGCTACACCTTC	CASSTWDRGVGYTF
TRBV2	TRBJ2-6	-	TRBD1	TGTGCCAGCAGTGAAGCGGGGACAGGGGCGTACCTCTCTGGGGCCAACGTCCTGACTTTC	CASSEAGTGAYLSGANVLTF
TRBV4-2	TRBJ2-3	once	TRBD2	TGTGCCAGCAGCCCTCTAGCGGGAGGCACAGATACGCAGTATTTT	CASSPLAGGTDTQYF
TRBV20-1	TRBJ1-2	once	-	TGCAGTGCTAGACTCGACTATGGCTACACCTTC	CSARLDYGYTF
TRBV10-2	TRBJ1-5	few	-	TGCGCCAGCAGTATGGGACAAGCCCAGCCCCAGCATTTT	CASSMGQAQPQHF
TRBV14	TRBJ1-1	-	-	TGTGCCAGCAGCCAAGTAGTGAACACTGAAGCTTTCTTT	CASSQVVNTEAFF
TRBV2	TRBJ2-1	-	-	TGTGCCAGCAGTAAGGGGGTTTACAATGAGCAGTTCTTC	CASSKGVYNEQFF
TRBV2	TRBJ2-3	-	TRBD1	TGTGCCAGCAGGGGACAGGCTGGCACAGATACGCAGTATTTT	CASRGQAGTDTQYF
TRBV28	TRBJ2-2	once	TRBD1	TGTGCCAGCAGTTTACTGACAGGGGTCGGGGAGCTGTTTTTT	CASSLLTGVGELFF
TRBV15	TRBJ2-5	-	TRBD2	TGTGCCACCAGCGGGAGGACTAGCGCTTCCCCGGAGACCCAGTACTTC	CATSGRTSASPETQYF
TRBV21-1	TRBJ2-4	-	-	TGTGCCAGCAGCAAAGTTCGGCAGGGTCCCAAAAACATTCAGTACTTC	CASSKVRQGPKNIQYF